These T cell receptor beta chains were read from a single sample in a study of blood T cell repertoires in COVID-19. Method: immunoSEQ multiplex PCR; TCRdb's copy keeps in-frame clones and lacks some. The sample has about 46,000 clones, roughly 85% seen once. The sequencing input was peripheral blood. These receptors originate from a human donor in a cohort sampled during active COVID-19. The donor label of this sample is uncertain. Both conserved end residues are part of each CDR3. A D gene is named only where the DNA matches it firmly. Where a row states a size, it is once, few, many or the class of an expanded clone; other rows omit it.

V: TRBV19; J: TRBJ1-1; size: once; D: .; DNA: TGTGCCAGTAGTATCCGGGGCGGGGGCACTGAAGCTTTCTTT; CDR3: CASSIRGGGTEAFF
V: TRBV18; J: TRBJ1-6; size: .; D: .; DNA: TGTGCCAGCTCACCACTGGACAAAAATTCACCCCTCCACTTT; CDR3: CASSPLDKNSPLHF
V: TRBV15; J: TRBJ2-7; size: .; D: .; DNA: TGTGCCACCAGCAGAGATCCTGTTCCGGGCGAGCAGTACTTC; CDR3: CATSRDPVPGEQYF
V: TRBV6-4; J: TRBJ1-2; size: .; D: TRBD1; DNA: TGTGCCAGCAGTCCGGGGACAGGGACCTATGGCTACACCTTC; CDR3: CASSPGTGTYGYTF
V: TRBV15; J: TRBJ1-3; size: .; D: .; DNA: TGTGCCACCAGCAGACAGCGCTCTGGAAACACCATATATTTT; CDR3: CATSRQRSGNTIYF
V: TRBV19; J: TRBJ1-2; size: once; D: .; DNA: TGTGCCAGTAGTAATTTCGCACTTAACTATGGCTACACCTTC; CDR3: CASSNFALNYGYTF
V: TRBV28; J: TRBJ2-3; size: once; D: .; DNA: TGTGCCAGCAGTTATTCGGGATACACAGATACGCAGTATTTT; CDR3: CASSYSGYTDTQYF
V: TRBV6-6; J: TRBJ1-1; size: .; D: TRBD1; DNA: TGTGCCACTTTCGGACAGGGTGAGACTGAAGCTTTCTTT; CDR3: CATFGQGETEAFF
V: TRBV2; J: TRBJ2-1; size: .; D: TRBD2; DNA: TGTGCCAGCAATTTAGCGGGGGCCCCGAGGGAGCAGTTCTTC; CDR3: CASNLAGAPREQFF
V: TRBV5-1; J: TRBJ2-6; size: .; D: TRBD1; DNA: TGCGCCAGCAGCTCGACAGGGTCCCCTGGGGCCAACGTCCTGACTTTC; CDR3: CASSSTGSPGANVLTF
V: TRBV5-1; J: TRBJ2-2; size: .; D: TRBD1; DNA: TGCGCCAGCAGCTTGGATCCGGGACAGGGGACCGGGGAGCTGTTTTTT; CDR3: CASSLDPGQGTGELFF
V: TRBV2; J: TRBJ1-2; size: .; D: TRBD1; DNA: TGTGCCAGCAGTGAAGGACAGGGAGCATACTTAGGCTATGGCTACACCTTC; CDR3: CASSEGQGAYLGYGYTF
V: TRBV24-1; J: TRBJ1-2; size: .; D: TRBD1; DNA: TGTGCCACCAGTGATTGGGGAGGACAGGGGGCGGCCCAAAACTATGGCTACACCTTC; CDR3: CATSDWGGQGAAQNYGYTF
V: TRBV7-3; J: TRBJ2-3; size: .; D: TRBD2; DNA: TGTGCCAGCAGCTACCTCGCGGGGGGGCGGACAGATACGCAGTATTTT; CDR3: CASSYLAGGRTDTQYF
V: TRBV5-1; J: TRBJ1-2; size: .; D: .; DNA: TGCGCCAGCAGCTTGGGGCAGACAATCTATGGCTACACCTTC; CDR3: CASSLGQTIYGYTF
V: TRBV4-2; J: TRBJ2-7; size: .; D: .; DNA: TGTGCCAGCAGCCAAGAGATCCAGGTGGCCTACGAGCAGTACTTC; CDR3: CASSQEIQVAYEQYF
V: TRBV6-4; J: TRBJ1-2; size: .; D: TRBD1; DNA: TGTGCCAGCAGTGACTTGGGGGACAGGGGGAAATACTATGGCTACACCTTC; CDR3: CASSDLGDRGKYYGYTF
V: TRBV5-1; J: TRBJ2-1; size: .; D: .; DNA: TGCGCCAGCAGCTTGGGCGCCCCAACAGGGGAGCAGTTCTTC; CDR3: CASSLGAPTGEQFF
V: TRBV6-5; J: TRBJ1-1; size: .; D: .; DNA: TGTGCCAGCAGTTACTCGAACTCGGCGACTGAAGCTTTCTTC; CDR3: CASSYSNSATEAFF
V: TRBV3-1/TRBV3-2; J: TRBJ2-7; size: .; D: .; DNA: TGTGCCAGCAGCCAAGAGATGAGAGGGGAGGCCCACTTC; CDR3: CASSQEMRGEAHF
V: TRBV5-6; J: TRBJ1-2; size: .; D: .; DNA: TGTGCCAGCAGCTTCGACCACAGGAATTATGGCTACACCTTC; CDR3: CASSFDHRNYGYTF
V: TRBV6-2/TRBV6-3; J: TRBJ1-5; size: .; D: TRBD1; DNA: TGTGCCAGCAGCGAGCGACAGGGGGGTCAGCCCCAGCATTTT; CDR3: CASSERQGGQPQHF
V: TRBV5-4; J: TRBJ2-6; size: .; D: .; DNA: TGTGCCAGCAGCTTGGATGGGCCTCGAGGGGCCAACGTCCTGACTTTC; CDR3: CASSLDGPRGANVLTF
V: TRBV28; J: TRBJ1-1; size: .; D: .; DNA: TGTGCCAGCAGCTATGGGACTTTGAACACTGAAGCTTTCTTT; CDR3: CASSYGTLNTEAFF
V: TRBV4-1; J: TRBJ2-3; size: .; D: .; DNA: TGCGCCAGCAGCCAAGATAACTCCCCGAGGGATACGCAGTATTTT; CDR3: CASSQDNSPRDTQYF
V: TRBV5-1; J: TRBJ2-6; size: once; D: .; DNA: TGCGCCAGCAGCTTGGATCCGCAGGGGTCTGGGGCCAACGTCCTGACTTTC; CDR3: CASSLDPQGSGANVLTF
V: TRBV6-2/TRBV6-3; J: TRBJ1-1; size: .; D: TRBD1; DNA: TGTGCCAGCAGTTACGAGACAGGGGGCGCGGACACTGAAGCTTTCTTT; CDR3: CASSYETGGADTEAFF
V: TRBV7-9; J: TRBJ2-1; size: .; D: TRBD2; DNA: TGTGCCAGCAGCTCCGGACTAGCGGGGGGGCATGAGCAGTTCTTC; CDR3: CASSSGLAGGHEQFF
V: TRBV4-2; J: TRBJ2-3; size: .; D: TRBD2; DNA: TGTGCCAGCAGCCAAGACCCTAGCGGGGGGGTTAGCACAGATACGCAGTATTTT; CDR3: CASSQDPSGGVSTDTQYF
V: TRBV5-5; J: TRBJ1-1; size: .; D: TRBD1; DNA: TGTGCCAGCAGCTCGGGAATTGGGTCGGGACAGGCGAACACTGAAGCTTTCTTT; CDR3: CASSSGIGSGQANTEAFF
V: TRBV2; J: TRBJ2-7; size: .; D: .; DNA: TGTGCCAGCAGTGGACAGGTCCGTAGGTACGAGCAGTACTTC; CDR3: CASSGQVRRYEQYF
V: TRBV7-2; J: TRBJ1-2; size: .; D: .; DNA: TGTGCCAGCAGCTTAGTAGTTATCCGCGCAGGGCGGAACTATGGCTACACCTTC; CDR3: CASSLVVIRAGRNYGYTF
V: TRBV5-1; J: TRBJ2-5; size: .; D: TRBD2; DNA: TGCGCCAGCAGCCCCAGCGGGGGGGTTGAGACCCAGTACTTC; CDR3: CASSPSGGVETQYF
V: TRBV19; J: TRBJ1-4; size: .; D: TRBD1; DNA: TGTGCCAGTTCGACAGGGGTAGAGGAAAAACTGTTTTTT; CDR3: CASSTGVEEKLFF
V: TRBV4-1; J: TRBJ1-1; size: .; D: .; DNA: TGCGCCAGCAGCCAAGAGCGGATGAACACTGAAGCTTTCTTT; CDR3: CASSQERMNTEAFF
V: TRBV19; J: TRBJ1-2; size: .; D: .; DNA: TGTGCCAGTAGTATGGGGGCTGGCTTTGGCTACACCTTC; CDR3: CASSMGAGFGYTF
V: TRBV19; J: TRBJ1-1; size: .; D: TRBD1; DNA: TGTGCCAGTAGTACATTAGGGACAGCGGTAACTGAAGCTTTCTTT; CDR3: CASSTLGTAVTEAFF
V: TRBV5-6; J: TRBJ2-2; size: .; D: .; DNA: TGTGCCAGCAGCTTGGGGCCGAACACCGGGGAGCTGTTTTTT; CDR3: CASSLGPNTGELFF
V: TRBV7-9; J: TRBJ1-1; size: .; D: .; DNA: TGTGCCAGCAGCTTAGCGGACTTGGGCACTGAAGCTTTCTTT; CDR3: CASSLADLGTEAFF
V: TRBV21-1; J: TRBJ1-5; size: .; D: .; DNA: TGTGCCAGCACCGCCCCCCAGCCTAGACCCCAGCATTTT; CDR3: CASTAPQPRPQHF
V: TRBV28; J: TRBJ2-7; size: .; D: .; DNA: TGTGCCAGCAACCCTCGTGGAGGATTCGGGAAAGAGCAGTACTTC; CDR3: CASNPRGGFGKEQYF
V: TRBV6-6; J: TRBJ2-7; size: .; D: .; DNA: TGTGCCAGCAGTCCTAGCTACGAGCAGTACTTC; CDR3: CASSPSYEQYF
V: TRBV28; J: TRBJ2-4; size: .; D: .; DNA: TGTGCCAGCAGTCCCCCCCTAGCCAAAAACATTCAGTACTTC; CDR3: CASSPPLAKNIQYF
V: TRBV19; J: TRBJ1-6; size: .; D: TRBD1; DNA: TGTGCCAGTAGAGACAGGGTCGGGGATTCACCCCTCCACTTT; CDR3: CASRDRVGDSPLHF
V: TRBV28; J: TRBJ1-2; size: .; D: TRBD1; DNA: TGTGCCAGCAGCTTACCGGGACAGGGGGCCGGTGGCTACACCTTC; CDR3: CASSLPGQGAGGYTF
V: TRBV12-3/TRBV12-4; J: TRBJ2-1; size: .; D: .; DNA: TGTGCCAGCAGTTACAGGGCCATTGAGCAGTTCTTC; CDR3: CASSYRAIEQFF
V: TRBV5-5; J: TRBJ2-5; size: .; D: .; DNA: TGTGCCAGCAGCATACGCGCCGGACTGTACCAAGAGACCCAGTACTTC; CDR3: CASSIRAGLYQETQYF
V: TRBV10-3; J: TRBJ1-2; size: .; D: .; DNA: TGTGCCATCAGTTCAGGGGTCGGCTACACCTTC; CDR3: CAISSGVGYTF
V: TRBV24-1; J: TRBJ2-7; size: .; D: .; DNA: TGTGCCACCAGTGATTTGAACAGCCTTACACCAAACTTC; CDR3: CATSDLNSLTPNF
V: TRBV6-4; J: TRBJ2-3; size: .; D: TRBD2; DNA: TGTGCCAGCAGTGCGAGCGGGGGGGCGGTCCCAGATACGCAGTATTTT; CDR3: CASSASGGAVPDTQYF
V: TRBV7-7; J: TRBJ1-3; size: .; D: .; DNA: TGTGCTAGCAGCTCCGGGGTGGCGAGCTCTGGAAACACCATATATTTT; CDR3: CASSSGVASSGNTIYF
V: TRBV3-1/TRBV3-2; J: TRBJ1-4; size: .; D: TRBD1; DNA: TGTGCCAGCAGCCAAGGGGACAGGGGGAATGAAAAACTGTTTTTT; CDR3: CASSQGDRGNEKLFF
V: TRBV5-1; J: TRBJ2-5; size: .; D: .; DNA: TGCGCCAGCAGCTTGATGTCGTTCCAAGAGACCCAGTACTTC; CDR3: CASSLMSFQETQYF
V: TRBV2; J: TRBJ1-6; size: .; D: .; DNA: TGTGCCAGCACCCCCCCCGGGGGCTATAATTCACCCCTCCACTTT; CDR3: CASTPPGGYNSPLHF
V: TRBV7-8; J: TRBJ1-5; size: .; D: TRBD1; DNA: TGTGCCAGCAGCTACGGGACAGGGGACAATCAGCCCCAGCATTTT; CDR3: CASSYGTGDNQPQHF
V: TRBV5-1; J: TRBJ2-5; size: .; D: .; DNA: TGCGCCAGCAGCTTGGACAGGGAGAAAGAGACCCAGTACTTC; CDR3: CASSLDREKETQYF
V: TRBV12-3/TRBV12-4; J: TRBJ1-2; size: .; D: .; DNA: TGTGCCAGCAGTTTTGGCCCTAACTATGGCTACACCTTC; CDR3: CASSFGPNYGYTF
V: TRBV19; J: TRBJ2-3; size: .; D: .; DNA: TGTGCCAGTAATAGACAAGGCACAGATACGCAGTATTTT; CDR3: CASNRQGTDTQYF
V: TRBV7-2; J: TRBJ2-5; size: .; D: .; DNA: TGTGCCAGCAGCCCCAGCGGTGGGACGCCAAGGGGAGGCCAGTACTTC; CDR3: CASSPSGGTPRGGQYF
V: TRBV24-1; J: TRBJ1-2; size: .; D: .; DNA: TGTGCCACCAGTGATTCCGTATATGGCTACACCTTC; CDR3: CATSDSVYGYTF